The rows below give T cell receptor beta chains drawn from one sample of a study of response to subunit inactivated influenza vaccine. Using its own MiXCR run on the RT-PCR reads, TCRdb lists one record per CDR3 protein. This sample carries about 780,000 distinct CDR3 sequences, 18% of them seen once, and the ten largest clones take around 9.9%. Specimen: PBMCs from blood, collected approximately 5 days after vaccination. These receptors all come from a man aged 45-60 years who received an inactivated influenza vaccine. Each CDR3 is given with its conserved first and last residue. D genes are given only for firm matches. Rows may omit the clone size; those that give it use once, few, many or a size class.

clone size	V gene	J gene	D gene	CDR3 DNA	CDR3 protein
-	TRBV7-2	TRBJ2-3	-	TGTGCCAGCAGCTATTTACGCACAGATACGCAGTATTTT	CASSYLRTDTQYF
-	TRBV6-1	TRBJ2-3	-	TGTGCCAGTGCGGGGGACAGGCGCACAGATACGCAGTATTTT	CASAGDRRTDTQYF
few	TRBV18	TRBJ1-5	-	TGTGCCAGCTCACCGGGCTTGCGTGATCAGCCCCAGCATTTT	CASSPGLRDQPQHF
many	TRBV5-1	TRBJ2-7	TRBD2	TGTGCCAGCAGCCCCGGACTAGCGGGGAGCTCCTACGAGCAGTACTTC	CASSPGLAGSSYEQYF
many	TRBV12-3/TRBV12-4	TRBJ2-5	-	TGTGCCAGCAGTTTGTACAGGGACCAAGAGACCCAGTACTTC	CASSLYRDQETQYF
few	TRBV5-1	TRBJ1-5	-	TGCGCCAGCAGCCGATCCGGAGATCAGCCCCAGCATTTT	CASSRSGDQPQHF
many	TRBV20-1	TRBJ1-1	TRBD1	TGCAGTGCTAGTTGGGACAGACTCACTGAAGCTTTCTTT	CSASWDRLTEAFF
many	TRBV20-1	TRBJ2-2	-	TGCAGTGCGCCAAATCAGGGGACCGGGGAGCTGTTTTTT	CSAPNQGTGELFF
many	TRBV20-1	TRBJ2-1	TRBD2	TGCAGTGCTAGCGAGCGGGGCTACAATGAGCAGTTCTTC	CSASERGYNEQFF
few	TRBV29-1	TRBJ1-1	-	TGCAGCGTTGGAGGGGGGGGAGCTGAAGCTTTCTTT	CSVGGGGAEAFF
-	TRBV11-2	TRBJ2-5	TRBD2	TGTGCCAGCAGCTCATATAGCGGGGGGGAGACCCAGTACTTC	CASSSYSGGETQYF
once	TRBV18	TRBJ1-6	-	TGTGCCAGCTCACCATTGGGTTTAGATAATAATTCACCCCTCCACTTT	CASSPLGLDNNSPLHF
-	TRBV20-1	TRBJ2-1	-	TGCAGTGCTAGCCGTCCCCCCTCACCAAATGAGCAGTTCTTC	CSASRPPSPNEQFF
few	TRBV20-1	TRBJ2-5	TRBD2	TGCAGTGCGCCAAGAAGCACGGGCGGGAGGGGGAACAGAGAGACCCAGTACTTC	CSAPRSTGGRGNRETQYF
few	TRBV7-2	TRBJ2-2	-	TGTGCCAGCAGCTTAGACACGGACGGCACCGGGGAGCTGTTTTTT	CASSLDTDGTGELFF
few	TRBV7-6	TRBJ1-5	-	TGTGCCAGCAGCTTAGATACAGGGTTTAATCAGCCCCAGCATTTT	CASSLDTGFNQPQHF
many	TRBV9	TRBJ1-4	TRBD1	TGTGCCAGCAGCAGACAGGGGTCAACTAATGAAAAACTGTTTTTT	CASSRQGSTNEKLFF
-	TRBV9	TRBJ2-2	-	TGTGCCAGCAGTTACCGGGACGAAAACACCGGGGAGCTGTTTTTT	CASSYRDENTGELFF
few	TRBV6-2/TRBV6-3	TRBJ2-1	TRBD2	TGTGCCAGCAGTTCCAGTAGCGGGAGCTCCTACAATGAGCAGTTCTTC	CASSSSSGSSYNEQFF
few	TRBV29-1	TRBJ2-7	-	TGCAGCGGCAGTGGTGGGAGAGGGTACGAGCAGTACTTC	CSGSGGRGYEQYF
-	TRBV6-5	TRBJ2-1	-	TGTGCCAGCAGTTACCCAACCGATGGGAGCTCCTACAATGAGCAGTTCTTC	CASSYPTDGSSYNEQFF
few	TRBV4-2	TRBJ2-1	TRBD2	TGTGCCAGCAGCCAAGCCGTTCGGACTAGCGGGGACAATGAGCAGTTCTTC	CASSQAVRTSGDNEQFF
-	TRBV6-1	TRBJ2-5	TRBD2	TGTGCCAGCAGCCGTAGGACTAGCGGCCACCAAGAGACCCAGTACTTC	CASSRRTSGHQETQYF
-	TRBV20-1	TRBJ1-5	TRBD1	TGCAGTGCTAGCGACAGGGACAATCAGCCCCAGCATTTT	CSASDRDNQPQHF
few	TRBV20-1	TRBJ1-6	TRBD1	TGCGGATTTCCGGGACAGAATTCACCCCTCCACTTT	CGFPGQNSPLHF
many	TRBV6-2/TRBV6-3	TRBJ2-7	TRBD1	TGTGCCAGCTATCCGGGACAGGGCCTCTCCTTCTCCTACGAGCAGTACTTC	CASYPGQGLSFSYEQYF
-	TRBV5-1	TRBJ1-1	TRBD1	TGCGCCAACAGCTTAACGGCAGGGGGCGTTGCTGAAGCTTTCTTT	CANSLTAGGVAEAFF
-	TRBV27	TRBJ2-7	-	TGTGCCAGCAGACGACAGGGAGGGGCCTACGAGCAGTACTTC	CASRRQGGAYEQYF
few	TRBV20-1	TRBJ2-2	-	TGCAGTGCTAGAGCAAACATCTACAGAGACACCGGGGAGCTGTTTTTT	CSARANIYRDTGELFF
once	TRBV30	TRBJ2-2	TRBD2	TGTGCCTGGGGACTGGCGGGAGCCACCGGGGAGCTGTTTTTT	CAWGLAGATGELFF
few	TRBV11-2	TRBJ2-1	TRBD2	TGTGCCAGCAGCACCCGTAGGGCAGGGCTTCGTCCTAGCGGCTCCTACAATGAGCAGTTCTTC	CASSTRRAGLRPSGSYNEQFF
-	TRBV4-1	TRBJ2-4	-	TGCGCCAGCAGCCAAACAGGGAGGGAGGACATTCAGTACTTC	CASSQTGREDIQYF
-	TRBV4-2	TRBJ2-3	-	TGTGCCAGCAGCCCTGAAGGTAGCCTGGACGGCACAGATACGCAGTATTTT	CASSPEGSLDGTDTQYF
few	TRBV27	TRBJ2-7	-	TGTGCCAGCAGTTTCGTCCTAGCGTCCGTCTCCGAGCAGTACTTC	CASSFVLASVSEQYF
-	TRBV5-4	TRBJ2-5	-	TGTGCCAGCAGTTTAGGGGGGGGAAGGGGAGAGACCCAGTACTTC	CASSLGGGRGETQYF
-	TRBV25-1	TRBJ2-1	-	TGTGCCAGCAGTGAAGTGGGCGGGAATGAGCAGTTCTTC	CASSEVGGNEQFF
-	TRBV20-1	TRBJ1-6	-	TGCAGTGCTAGAGTCCCAGGGTTGGGATGGGATTCCTATAATTCACCCCTCCACTTT	CSARVPGLGWDSYNSPLHF
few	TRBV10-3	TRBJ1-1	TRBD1	TGTGCCATCAGTGGGACAGGGGTTGGTACCACTGAAGCTTTCTTT	CAISGTGVGTTEAFF
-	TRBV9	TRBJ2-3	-	TGTGCCAACCGCTTAGTTACGCAGTATTTT	CANRLVTQYF
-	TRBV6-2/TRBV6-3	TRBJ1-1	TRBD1	TGTGCCAGCAGCCGCCCAACCACAGGGGGCATGAACACTGAAGCTTTCTTT	CASSRPTTGGMNTEAFF
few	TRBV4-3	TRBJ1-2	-	TGCGCCAGCAGCCAAGGCCGCGGGGGATACTATGGCTACACCTTC	CASSQGRGGYYGYTF
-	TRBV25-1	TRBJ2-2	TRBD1	TGTGCCAGCAGCCCCACCAGGGACAGGGTGGCCGGGGAGCTGTTTTTT	CASSPTRDRVAGELFF
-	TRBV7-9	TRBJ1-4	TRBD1	TGTGCCAGCACCAGAACAGGGGATAATGAAAAACTGTTTTTT	CASTRTGDNEKLFF
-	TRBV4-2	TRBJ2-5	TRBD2	TGTGCCAGCAGCCCTCGGGGGGGCGGCCAAGAGACCCAGTACTTC	CASSPRGGGQETQYF
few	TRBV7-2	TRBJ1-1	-	TGTGCCAGCAGCTTTATCATTGGGGAATGGAGAGCTTTCTTT	CASSFIIGEWRAFF
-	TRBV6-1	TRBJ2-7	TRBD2	TGTGCCAGCAGACGTAGCGGGGGGGCACCCTACGAGCAGTACTTC	CASRRSGGAPYEQYF
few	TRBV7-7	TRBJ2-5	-	TGTGCTAGCAGCTTAGTAGGGGGGCAGGCCCAGTACTTC	CASSLVGGQAQYF
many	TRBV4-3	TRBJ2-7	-	TGCGCCAGCAGCCAAGGTTCTAGCGTACACTACGAGCAGTACTTC	CASSQGSSVHYEQYF